The source of this TCR beta chain is a study of blood T cell repertoires in COVID-19. This clone was recorded once. Clones were sequenced by immunoSEQ multiplex PCR, and TCRdb holds only the in-frame ones, with some missing. This sample has 300,000 or so clones, with about 87% found just once. Trimming removed 5 bases from V and 5 bases from J; junction bases left unmatched: 6. The germline CDR1 and CDR2 sequences are MNHEY and SMNVEV (reference sequence). The CDR3 spans 14 residues. V and J are TRBV27 and TRBJ2-5; TRBD2 aligns across 9 bases. The receptor was derived from a woman between 45 and 60 years old who had recovered from COVID-19. The sample was peripheral blood. CDR3 sequence: CASSHIAGDETQYF. Written as DNA, the CDR3 is TGTGCCAGCAGTCACATAGCGGGAGACGAGACCCAGTACTTC.